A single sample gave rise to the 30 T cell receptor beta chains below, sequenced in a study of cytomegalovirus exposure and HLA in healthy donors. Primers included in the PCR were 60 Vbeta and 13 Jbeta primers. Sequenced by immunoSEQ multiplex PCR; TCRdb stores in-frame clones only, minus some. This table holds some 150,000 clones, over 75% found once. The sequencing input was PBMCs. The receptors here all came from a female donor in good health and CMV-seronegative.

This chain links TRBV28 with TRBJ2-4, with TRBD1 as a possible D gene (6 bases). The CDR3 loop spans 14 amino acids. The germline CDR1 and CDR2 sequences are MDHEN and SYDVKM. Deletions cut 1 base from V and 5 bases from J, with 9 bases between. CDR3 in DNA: TGTGCCAGCAGTTTATTTTACAGGGAAAACATTCAGTACTTC. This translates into CASSLFYRENIQYF.

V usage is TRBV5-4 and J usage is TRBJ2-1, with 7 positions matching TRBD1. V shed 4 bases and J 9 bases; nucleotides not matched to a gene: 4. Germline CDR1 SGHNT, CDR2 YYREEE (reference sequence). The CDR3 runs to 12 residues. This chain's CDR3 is CASSKQGPEQFF. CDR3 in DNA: TGTGCCAGCAGCAAACAGGGGCCTGAGCAGTTCTTC. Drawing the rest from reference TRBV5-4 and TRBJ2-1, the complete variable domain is ETGVTQSPTHLIKTRGQQVTLRCSSQSGHNTVSWYQQALGQGPQFIFQYYREEENGRGNFPPRFSGLQFPNYSSELNVNALELDDSALYLCASSKQGPEQFFGPGTRLTVL.

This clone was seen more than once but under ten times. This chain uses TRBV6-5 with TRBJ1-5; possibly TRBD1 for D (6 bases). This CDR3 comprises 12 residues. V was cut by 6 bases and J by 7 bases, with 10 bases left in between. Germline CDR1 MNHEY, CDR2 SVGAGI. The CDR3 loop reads CASSGGGQPQHF. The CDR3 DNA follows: TGTGCCAGCAGCGGGGGGGGCCAGCCCCAGCATTTT.

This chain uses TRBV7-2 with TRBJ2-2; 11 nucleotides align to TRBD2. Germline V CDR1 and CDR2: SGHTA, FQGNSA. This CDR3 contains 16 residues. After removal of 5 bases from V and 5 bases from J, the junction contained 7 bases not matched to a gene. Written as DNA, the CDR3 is TGTGCCAGCAGCCCGAGACTAGCGGGAAGTACCGGGGAGCTGTTTTTT. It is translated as CASSPRLAGSTGELFF.

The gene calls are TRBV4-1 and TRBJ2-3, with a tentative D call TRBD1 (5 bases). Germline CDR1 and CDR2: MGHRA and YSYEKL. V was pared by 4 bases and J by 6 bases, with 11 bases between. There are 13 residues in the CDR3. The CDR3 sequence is CASSLQAADTQYF. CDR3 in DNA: TGCGCCAGCAGCCTACAGGCGGCGGATACGCAGTATTTT.

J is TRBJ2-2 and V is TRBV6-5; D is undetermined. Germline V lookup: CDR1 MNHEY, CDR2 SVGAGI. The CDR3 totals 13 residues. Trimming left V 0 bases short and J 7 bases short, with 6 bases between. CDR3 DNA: TGTGCCAGCAGTTACTCGATAGACGGGGAGCTGTTTTTT. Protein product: CASSYSIDGELFF.

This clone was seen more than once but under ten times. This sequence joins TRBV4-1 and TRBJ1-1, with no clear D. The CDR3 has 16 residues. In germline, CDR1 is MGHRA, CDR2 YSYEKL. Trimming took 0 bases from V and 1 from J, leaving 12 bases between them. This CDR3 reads CASSQDGRLQNTEAFF. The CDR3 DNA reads TGCGCCAGCAGCCAAGATGGCAGACTACAGAACACTGAAGCTTTCTTT.

The chain's CDR3 is CASSLSRGPNQPQHF. Written as DNA, the CDR3 is TGTGCCAGCAGCTTGTCCAGGGGACCTAATCAGCCCCAGCATTTT. This chain uses TRBV5-8 with TRBJ1-5; D perhaps matches TRBD1 (6 bases). This CDR3 contains 15 residues. V was clipped by 1 base and J by 4 bases, with 12 bases between them. The germline V gene has CDR1 SGHTS and CDR2 YDEGEE.

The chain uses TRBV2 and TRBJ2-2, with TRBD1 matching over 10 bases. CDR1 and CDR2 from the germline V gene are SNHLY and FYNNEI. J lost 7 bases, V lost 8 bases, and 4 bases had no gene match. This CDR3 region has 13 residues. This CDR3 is CASCDRGHGELFF. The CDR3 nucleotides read TGTGCCAGCTGCGACAGGGGGCACGGGGAGCTGTTTTTT. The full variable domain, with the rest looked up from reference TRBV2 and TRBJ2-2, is EPEVTQTPSHQVTQMGQEVILRCVPISNHLYFYWYRQILGQKVEFLVSFYNNEISEKSEIFDDQFSVERPDGSNFTLKIRSTKLEDSAMYFCASCDRGHGELFFGEGSRLTVL.

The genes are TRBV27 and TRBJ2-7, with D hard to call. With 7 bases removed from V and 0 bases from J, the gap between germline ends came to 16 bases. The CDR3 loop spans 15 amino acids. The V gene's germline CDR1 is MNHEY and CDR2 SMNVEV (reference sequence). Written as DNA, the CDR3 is TGTGCCAGCAACCCCAGGCCTCTTGGCTCCTACGAGCAGTACTTC. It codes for CASNPRPLGSYEQYF.

The CDR3 coding sequence is TGTGCCAGCAGTTTATTCGCCGGGACAGGTTCGGGCGAGCAGTACTTC. Translation gives CASSLFAGTGSGEQYF. V and J are TRBV28 and TRBJ2-7; TRBD1 matches at 8 bases. Germline CDR1 is MDHEN and CDR2 is SYDVKM. The CDR3 spans 16 residues. Unmatched junction bases numbered 11, after V lost 1 base and J lost 6 bases.

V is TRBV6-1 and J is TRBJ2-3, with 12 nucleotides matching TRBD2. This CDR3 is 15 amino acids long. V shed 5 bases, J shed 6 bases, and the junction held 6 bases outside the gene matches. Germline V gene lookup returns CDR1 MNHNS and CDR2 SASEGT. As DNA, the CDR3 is TGTGCCAGCAGTCTGACTAGCGGGAGTGCGGATACGCAGTATTTT. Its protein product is CASSLTSGSADTQYF.

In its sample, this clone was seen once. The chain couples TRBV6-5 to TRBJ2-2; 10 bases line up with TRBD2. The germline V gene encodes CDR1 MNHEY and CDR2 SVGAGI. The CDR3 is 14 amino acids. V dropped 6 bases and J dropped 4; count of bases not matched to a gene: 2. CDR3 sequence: CASRTSGFTGELFF. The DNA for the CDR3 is TGTGCCAGCAGGACTAGCGGGTTCACCGGGGAGCTGTTTTTT.

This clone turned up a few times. This CDR3 is CASSLDQEELFF. CDR3 sequence (DNA): TGTGCCAGCAGCTTAGACCAGGAGGAGCTGTTTTTT. This chain connects TRBV7-3 to TRBJ2-2, with no clear D. The CDR3 is made up of 12 amino acids. Germline-derived CDR1 and CDR2 are SGHTA and FQGTGA. Trimming removed 2 bases from V and 10 bases from J, with 8 bases in between.

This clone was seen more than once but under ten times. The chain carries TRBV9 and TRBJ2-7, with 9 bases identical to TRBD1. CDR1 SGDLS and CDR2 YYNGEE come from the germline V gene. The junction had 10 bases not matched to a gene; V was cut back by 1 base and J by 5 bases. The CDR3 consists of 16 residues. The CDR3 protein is CASSVRAGTGSDEQYF. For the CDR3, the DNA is TGTGCCAGCAGCGTAAGGGCCGGGACAGGGAGCGACGAGCAGTACTTC.

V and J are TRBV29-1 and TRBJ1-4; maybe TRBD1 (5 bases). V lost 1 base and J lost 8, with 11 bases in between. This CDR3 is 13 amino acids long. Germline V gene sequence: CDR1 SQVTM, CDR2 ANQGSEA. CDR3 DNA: TGCAGCGTTGAAGGGGGCCCTGGAGAAAAACTGTTTTTT. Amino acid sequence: CSVEGGPGEKLFF.

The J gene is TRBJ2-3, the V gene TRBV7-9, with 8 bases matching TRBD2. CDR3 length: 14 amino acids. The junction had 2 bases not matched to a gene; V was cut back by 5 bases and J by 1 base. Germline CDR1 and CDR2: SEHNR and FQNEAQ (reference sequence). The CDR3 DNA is TGTGCCAGCAGCCTTAGCGGGGGCACAGATACGCAGTATTTT. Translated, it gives CASSLSGGTDTQYF. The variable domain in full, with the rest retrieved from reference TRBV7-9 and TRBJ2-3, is DTGVSQNPRHKITKRGQNVTFRCDPISEHNRLYWYRQTLGQGPEFLTYFQNEAQLEKSRLLSDRFSAERPKGSFSTLEIQRTEQGDSAMYLCASSLSGGTDTQYFGPGTRLTVL.

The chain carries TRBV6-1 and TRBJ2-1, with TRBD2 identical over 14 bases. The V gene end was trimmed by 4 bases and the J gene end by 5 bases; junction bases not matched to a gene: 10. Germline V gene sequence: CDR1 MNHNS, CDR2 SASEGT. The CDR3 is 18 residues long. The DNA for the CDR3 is TGTGCCAGCAGTGTCCCTCGACTAGCGGGAGGGCCGAACAATGAGCAGTTCTTC. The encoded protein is CASSVPRLAGGPNNEQFF.

CDR3 sequence reads: CASSPLRRGDTEAFF. The CDR3, as DNA: TGCGCCAGCAGCCCCCTTCGTAGGGGCGACACTGAAGCTTTCTTT. The rearrangement uses TRBV5-1 and TRBJ1-1, with D possibly TRBD1 on 5 matching bases. CDR3 size: 15 residues. V gave up 4 bases and J gave up 3 bases, with 16 bases separating them. Germline CDR1 SGHRS, CDR2 YFSETQ. Based on the CDR3 plus reference TRBV5-1 and TRBJ1-1, the full variable domain is KAGVTQTPRYLIKTRGQQVTLSCSPISGHRSVSWYQQTPGQGLQFLFEYFSETQRNKGNFPGRFSGRQFSNSRSEMNVSTLELGDSALYLCASSPLRRGDTEAFFGQGTRLTVV.

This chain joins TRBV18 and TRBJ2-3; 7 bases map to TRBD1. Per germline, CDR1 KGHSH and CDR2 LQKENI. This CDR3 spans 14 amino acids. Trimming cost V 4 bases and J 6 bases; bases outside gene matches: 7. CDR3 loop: CASSLGDSRDTQYF. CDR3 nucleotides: TGTGCCAGCTCACTAGGGGACAGCCGGGATACGCAGTATTTT.

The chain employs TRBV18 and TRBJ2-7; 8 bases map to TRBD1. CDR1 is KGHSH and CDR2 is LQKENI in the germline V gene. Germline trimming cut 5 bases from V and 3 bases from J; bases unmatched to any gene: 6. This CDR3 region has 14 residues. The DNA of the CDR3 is TGTGCCAGCTCAACCCGACAGGGGATCTACGAGCAGTACTTC. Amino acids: CASSTRQGIYEQYF. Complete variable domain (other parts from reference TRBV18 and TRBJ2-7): NAGVMQNPRHLVRRRGQEARLRCSPMKGHSHVYWYRQLPEEGLKFMVYLQKENIIDESGMPKERFSAEFPKEGPSILRIQQVVRGDSAAYFCASSTRQGIYEQYFGPGTRLTVT.

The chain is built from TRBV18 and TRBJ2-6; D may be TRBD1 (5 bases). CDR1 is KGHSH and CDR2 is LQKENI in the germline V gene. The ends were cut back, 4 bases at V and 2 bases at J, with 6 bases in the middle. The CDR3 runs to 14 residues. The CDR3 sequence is CASSLGAGANVLTF. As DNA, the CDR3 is TGTGCCAGCTCACTAGGGGCTGGGGCCAACGTCCTGACTTTC.

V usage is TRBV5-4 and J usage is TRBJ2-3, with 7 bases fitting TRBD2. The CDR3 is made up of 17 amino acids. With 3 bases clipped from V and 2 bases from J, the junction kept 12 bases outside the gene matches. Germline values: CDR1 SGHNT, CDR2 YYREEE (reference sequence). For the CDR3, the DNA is TGTGCCAGCAGCTCTCAAGCGGGACCCCTATTCACAGATACGCAGTATTTT. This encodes CASSSQAGPLFTDTQYF. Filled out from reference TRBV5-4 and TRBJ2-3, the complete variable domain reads ETGVTQSPTHLIKTRGQQVTLRCSSQSGHNTVSWYQQALGQGPQFIFQYYREEENGRGNFPPRFSGLQFPNYSSELNVNALELDDSALYLCASSSQAGPLFTDTQYFGPGTRLTVL.

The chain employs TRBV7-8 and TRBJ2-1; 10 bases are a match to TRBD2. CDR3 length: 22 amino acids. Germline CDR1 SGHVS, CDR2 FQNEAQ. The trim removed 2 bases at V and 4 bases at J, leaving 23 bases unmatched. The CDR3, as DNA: TGTGCCAGCAGCTTAAGGGGCCTCAACCTTAGCGGGAGGCCCGATCCTTACAATGAGCAGTTCTTC. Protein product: CASSLRGLNLSGRPDPYNEQFF.

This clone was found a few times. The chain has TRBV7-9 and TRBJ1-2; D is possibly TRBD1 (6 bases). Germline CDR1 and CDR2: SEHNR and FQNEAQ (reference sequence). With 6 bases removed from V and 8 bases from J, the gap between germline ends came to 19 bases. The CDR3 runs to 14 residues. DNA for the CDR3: TGTGCCAGCAGGCGCCAACAGGGCGGAGGCGGCTACACCTTC. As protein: CASRRQQGGGGYTF.

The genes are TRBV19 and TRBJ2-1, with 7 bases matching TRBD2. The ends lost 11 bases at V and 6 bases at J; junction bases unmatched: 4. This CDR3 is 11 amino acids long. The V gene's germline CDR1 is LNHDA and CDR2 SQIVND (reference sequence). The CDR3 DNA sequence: TGTGCCGCCTGGACTAGCAATGAGCAGTTCTTC. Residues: CAAWTSNEQFF.

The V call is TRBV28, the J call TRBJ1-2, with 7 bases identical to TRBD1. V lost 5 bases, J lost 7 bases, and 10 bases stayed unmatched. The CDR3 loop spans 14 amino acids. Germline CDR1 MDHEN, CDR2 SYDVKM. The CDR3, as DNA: TGTGCCAGCAGTCTCCAGGAGACAGGGTTTGGCTACACCTTC. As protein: CASSLQETGFGYTF.

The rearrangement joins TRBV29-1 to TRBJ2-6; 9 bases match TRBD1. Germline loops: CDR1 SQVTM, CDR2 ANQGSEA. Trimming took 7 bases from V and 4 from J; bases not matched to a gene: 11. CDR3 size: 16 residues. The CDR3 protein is CSASPGTGSGANVLTF. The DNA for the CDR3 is TGCAGCGCCAGTCCCGGGACAGGGTCCGGGGCCAACGTCCTGACTTTC.

The CDR3, as DNA: TGTGCCAGCGTAAGCGTCAACACTGAAGCTTTCTTT. Its protein is CASVSVNTEAFF. This chain uses TRBV6-5 with TRBJ1-1; D is undetermined. The V end lost 8 bases, the J end lost 2 bases, and 9 bases lay between the germline ends. This CDR3 has 12 residues. Germline V gives CDR1 MNHEY, CDR2 SVGAGI.

In DNA form, the CDR3 reads TGTGCCAGCAGTTCCCTTAGCGGAGAGGATACGCAGTATTTT. The encoded protein is CASSSLSGEDTQYF. The chain combines TRBV27 with TRBJ2-3, with D tentatively TRBD2 (6 bases). Germline V CDR1 and CDR2: MNHEY, SMNVEV (reference sequence). The V end lost 4 bases, the J end lost 6 bases, and 14 bases lay between the germline ends. The CDR3 covers 14 residues.